This T cell receptor beta chain was captured in a study of blood T cell repertoires in COVID-19. Study context: Researchers got acute and convalescent COVID-19 samples from the United States, Italy and Spain. PBMCs, B-cell-depleted T cells, or T cells were the source of the cDNA or gDNA that made up the material.

Per the original data handling: By means of reference gene primer amplification, nucleated cell counts were estimated. TCRdb's table, derived via immunoSEQ multiplex PCR, lists solely in-frame clones and lacks some. Clonal size and the V and J genes are those of that table, whereas D and trimming came from the DNA. Here the sample spans approximately 50,000 clones, 75% to 95% being singletons. The V gene lost 1 base and the J gene lost 4 bases, with 14 bases spanning the gap. The CDR3 contains 15 residues. Looked up from germline, CDR1 is GTSNPN and CDR2 is SVGIG (reference sequence). This receptor was taken from a middle-aged man with active COVID-19. This sequence joins TRBV30 and TRBJ1-3, with D perhaps matching TRBD1 (5 bases). What was sequenced was peripheral blood. CDR3 sequence (DNA): TGTGCCTGGAGTGCAGGGCCGGGTTGGGGAAACACCATATATTTT. This encodes CAWSAGPGWGNTIYF.